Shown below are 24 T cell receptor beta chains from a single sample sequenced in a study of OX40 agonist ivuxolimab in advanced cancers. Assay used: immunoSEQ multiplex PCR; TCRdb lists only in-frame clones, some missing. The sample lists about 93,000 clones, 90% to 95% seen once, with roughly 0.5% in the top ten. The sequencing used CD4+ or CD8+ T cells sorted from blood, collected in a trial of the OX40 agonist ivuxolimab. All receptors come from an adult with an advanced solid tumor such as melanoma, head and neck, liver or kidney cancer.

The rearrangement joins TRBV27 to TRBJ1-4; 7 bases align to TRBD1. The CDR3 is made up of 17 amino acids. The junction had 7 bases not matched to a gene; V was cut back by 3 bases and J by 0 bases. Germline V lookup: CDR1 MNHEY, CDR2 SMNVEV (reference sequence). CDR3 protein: CASSFRQGGTTNEKLFF. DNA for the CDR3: TGTGCCAGCAGTTTTAGGCAGGGGGGGACAACTAATGAAAAACTGTTTTTT.

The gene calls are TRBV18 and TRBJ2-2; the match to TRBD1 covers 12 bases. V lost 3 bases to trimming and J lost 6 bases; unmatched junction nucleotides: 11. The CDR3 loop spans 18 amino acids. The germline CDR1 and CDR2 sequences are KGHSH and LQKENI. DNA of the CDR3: TGTGCCAGCTCACCGAACCACATCGGGACAGGGGGCCCCGGGGAGCTGTTTTTT. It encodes CASSPNHIGTGGPGELFF.

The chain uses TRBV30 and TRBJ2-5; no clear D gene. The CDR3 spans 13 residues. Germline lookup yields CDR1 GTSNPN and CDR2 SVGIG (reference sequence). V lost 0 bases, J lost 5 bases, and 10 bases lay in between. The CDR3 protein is CAWSVVSEETQYF. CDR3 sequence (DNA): TGTGCCTGGAGTGTCGTATCGGAGGAGACCCAGTACTTC.

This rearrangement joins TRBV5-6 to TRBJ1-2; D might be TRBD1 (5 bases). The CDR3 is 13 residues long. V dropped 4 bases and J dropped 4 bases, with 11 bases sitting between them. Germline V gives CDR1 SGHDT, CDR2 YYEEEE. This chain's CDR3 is CASSPRDLYGYTF. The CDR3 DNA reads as TGTGCCAGCAGCCCGAGGGACCTCTATGGCTACACCTTC.

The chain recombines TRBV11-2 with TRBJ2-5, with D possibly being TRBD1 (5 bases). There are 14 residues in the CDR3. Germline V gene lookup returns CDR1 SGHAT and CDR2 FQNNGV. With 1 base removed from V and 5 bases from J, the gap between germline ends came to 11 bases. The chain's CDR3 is CASSLGAGMETQYF. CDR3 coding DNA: TGTGCCAGCAGCTTAGGGGCAGGGATGGAGACCCAGTACTTC.

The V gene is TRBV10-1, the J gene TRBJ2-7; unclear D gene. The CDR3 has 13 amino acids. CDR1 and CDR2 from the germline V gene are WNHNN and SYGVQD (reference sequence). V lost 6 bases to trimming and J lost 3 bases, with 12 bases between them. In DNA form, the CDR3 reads TGCGCCAGCAGCACGGATCGTAACTACGAGCAGTACTTC. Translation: CASSTDRNYEQYF.

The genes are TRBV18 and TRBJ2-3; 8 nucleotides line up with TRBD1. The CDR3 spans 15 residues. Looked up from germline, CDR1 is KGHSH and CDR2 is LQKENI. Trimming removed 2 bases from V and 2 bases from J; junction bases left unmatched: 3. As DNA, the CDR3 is TGTGCCAGCTCACCAACGGGACAGGACACAGATACGCAGTATTTT. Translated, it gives CASSPTGQDTDTQYF.

Here the CDR3 DNA reads TGTGCCAGTAGTATTTGGGCCTGGACAGGGGAGGGTTCGGCTTTCTTT. This gives the protein CASSIWAWTGEGSAFF. The chain is built from TRBV19 and TRBJ1-1; 9 bases align to TRBD1. The CDR3 loop spans 16 amino acids. Germline V gene lookup returns CDR1 LNHDA and CDR2 SQIVND (reference sequence). The J segment lost 11 bases and the V segment lost 3 bases, leaving 16 bases of the junction unmatched.

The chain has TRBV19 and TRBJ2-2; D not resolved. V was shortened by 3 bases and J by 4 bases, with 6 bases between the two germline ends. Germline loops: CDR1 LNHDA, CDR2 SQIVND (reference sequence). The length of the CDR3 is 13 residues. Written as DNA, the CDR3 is TGTGCCAGTAGTATCCACCGCACCGGGGAGCTGTTTTTT. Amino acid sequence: CASSIHRTGELFF.

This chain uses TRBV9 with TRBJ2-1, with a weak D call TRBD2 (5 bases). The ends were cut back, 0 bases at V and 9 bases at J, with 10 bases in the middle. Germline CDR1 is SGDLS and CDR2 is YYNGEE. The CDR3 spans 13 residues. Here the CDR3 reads CASSVGSAGEQFF. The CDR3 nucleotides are TGTGCCAGCAGCGTAGGGTCGGCGGGTGAGCAGTTCTTC.

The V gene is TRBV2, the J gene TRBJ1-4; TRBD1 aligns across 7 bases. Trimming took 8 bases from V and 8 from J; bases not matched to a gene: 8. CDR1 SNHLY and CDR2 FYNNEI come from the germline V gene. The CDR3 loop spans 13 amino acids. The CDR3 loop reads CASLGQTPEKLFF. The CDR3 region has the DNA TGTGCCAGCCTGGGACAGACCCCAGAAAAACTGTTTTTT.

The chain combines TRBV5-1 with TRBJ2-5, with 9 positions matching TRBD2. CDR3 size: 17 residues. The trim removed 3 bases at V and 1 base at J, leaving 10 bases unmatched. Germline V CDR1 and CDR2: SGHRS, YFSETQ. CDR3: CASSSEGLAGTQETQYF. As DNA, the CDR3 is TGCGCCAGCAGCTCGGAGGGGCTAGCGGGGACCCAAGAGACCCAGTACTTC.

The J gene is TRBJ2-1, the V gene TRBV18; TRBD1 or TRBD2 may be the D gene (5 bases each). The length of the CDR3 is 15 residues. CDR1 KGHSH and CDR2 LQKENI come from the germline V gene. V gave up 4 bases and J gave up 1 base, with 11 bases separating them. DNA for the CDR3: TGTGCCAGCTCACGAGGGGACGGTTCCTACAATGAGCAGTTCTTC. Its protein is CASSRGDGSYNEQFF.

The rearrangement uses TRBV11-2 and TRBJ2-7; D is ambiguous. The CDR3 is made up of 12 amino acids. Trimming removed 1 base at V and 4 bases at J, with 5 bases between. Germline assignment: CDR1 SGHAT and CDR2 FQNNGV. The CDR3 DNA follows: TGTGCCAGCAGCTTAGTAGGTTACGAGCAGTACTTC. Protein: CASSLVGYEQYF.

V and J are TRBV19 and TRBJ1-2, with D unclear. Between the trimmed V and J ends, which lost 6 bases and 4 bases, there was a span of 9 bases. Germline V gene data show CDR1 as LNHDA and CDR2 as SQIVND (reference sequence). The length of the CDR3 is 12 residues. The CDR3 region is CASRREIYGYTF. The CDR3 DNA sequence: TGTGCCAGTAGGAGGGAAATCTATGGCTACACCTTC.

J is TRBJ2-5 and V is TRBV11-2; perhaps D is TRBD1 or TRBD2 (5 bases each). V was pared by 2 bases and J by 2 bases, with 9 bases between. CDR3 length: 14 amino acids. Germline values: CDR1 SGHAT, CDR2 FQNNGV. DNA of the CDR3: TGTGCCAGCAGCTTACCGGGACGGCAAGAGACCCAGTACTTC. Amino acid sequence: CASSLPGRQETQYF.

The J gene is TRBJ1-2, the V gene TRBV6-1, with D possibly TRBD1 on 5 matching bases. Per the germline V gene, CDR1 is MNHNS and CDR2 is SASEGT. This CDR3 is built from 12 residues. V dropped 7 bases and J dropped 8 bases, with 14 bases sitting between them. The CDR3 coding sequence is TGTGCCAGCAAGGAGGGGATCGGGGGCTACACCTTC. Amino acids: CASKEGIGGYTF.

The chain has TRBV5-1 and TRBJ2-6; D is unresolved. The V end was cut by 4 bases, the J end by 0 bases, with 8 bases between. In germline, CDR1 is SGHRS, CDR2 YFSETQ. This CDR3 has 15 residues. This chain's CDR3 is CASSKTRSGANVLTF. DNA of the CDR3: TGCGCCAGCAGCAAAACACGCTCTGGGGCCAACGTCCTGACTTTC. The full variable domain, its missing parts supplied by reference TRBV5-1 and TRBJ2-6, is KAGVTQTPRYLIKTRGQQVTLSCSPISGHRSVSWYQQTPGQGLQFLFEYFSETQRNKGNFPGRFSGRQFSNSRSEMNVSTLELGDSALYLCASSKTRSGANVLTFGAGSRLTVL.

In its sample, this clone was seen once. The DNA for the CDR3 is TGTGCCTGGAGTTTAGCGGGCCCAGATACGCAGTATTTT. It yields the protein CAWSLAGPDTQYF. The rearrangement links TRBV30 to TRBJ2-3; 7 bases are a match to TRBD2. V dropped 2 bases and J dropped 4; count of bases not matched to a gene: 3. The germline V gene has CDR1 GTSNPN and CDR2 SVGIG (reference sequence). This CDR3 is built from 13 residues.

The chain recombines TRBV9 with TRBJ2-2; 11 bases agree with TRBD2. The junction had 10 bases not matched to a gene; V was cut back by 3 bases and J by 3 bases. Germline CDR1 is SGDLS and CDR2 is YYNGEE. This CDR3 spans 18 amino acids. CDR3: CASSATLSGRADTGELFF. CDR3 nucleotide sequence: TGTGCCAGCAGCGCGACCCTTAGCGGGAGGGCCGACACCGGGGAGCTGTTTTTT.

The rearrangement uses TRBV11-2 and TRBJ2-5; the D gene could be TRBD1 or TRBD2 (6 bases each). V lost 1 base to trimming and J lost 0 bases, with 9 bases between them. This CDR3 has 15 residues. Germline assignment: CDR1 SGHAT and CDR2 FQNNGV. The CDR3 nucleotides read TGTGCCAGCAGCTTAGGAGGGGGGAACCAAGAGACCCAGTACTTC. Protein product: CASSLGGGNQETQYF.

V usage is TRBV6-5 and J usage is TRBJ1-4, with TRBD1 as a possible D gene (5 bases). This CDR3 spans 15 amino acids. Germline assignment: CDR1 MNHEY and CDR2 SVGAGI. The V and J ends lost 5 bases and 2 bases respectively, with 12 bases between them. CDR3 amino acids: CASSLSGRTNEKLFF. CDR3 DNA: TGTGCCAGCAGTCTCTCAGGGAGGACTAATGAAAAACTGTTTTTT.

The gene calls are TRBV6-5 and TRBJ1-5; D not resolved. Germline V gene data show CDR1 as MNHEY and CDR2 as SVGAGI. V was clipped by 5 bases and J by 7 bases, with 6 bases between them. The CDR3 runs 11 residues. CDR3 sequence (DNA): TGTGCCAGCAGTGATCGGCAGCCCCAGCATTTT. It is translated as CASSDRQPQHF.

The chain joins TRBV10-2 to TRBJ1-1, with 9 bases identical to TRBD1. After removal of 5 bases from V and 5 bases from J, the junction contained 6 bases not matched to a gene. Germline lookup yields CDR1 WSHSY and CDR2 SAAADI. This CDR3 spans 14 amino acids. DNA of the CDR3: TGCGCCAGCAGTAAACAGGGGGCGCGAACTGAAGCTTTCTTT. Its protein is CASSKQGARTEAFF.